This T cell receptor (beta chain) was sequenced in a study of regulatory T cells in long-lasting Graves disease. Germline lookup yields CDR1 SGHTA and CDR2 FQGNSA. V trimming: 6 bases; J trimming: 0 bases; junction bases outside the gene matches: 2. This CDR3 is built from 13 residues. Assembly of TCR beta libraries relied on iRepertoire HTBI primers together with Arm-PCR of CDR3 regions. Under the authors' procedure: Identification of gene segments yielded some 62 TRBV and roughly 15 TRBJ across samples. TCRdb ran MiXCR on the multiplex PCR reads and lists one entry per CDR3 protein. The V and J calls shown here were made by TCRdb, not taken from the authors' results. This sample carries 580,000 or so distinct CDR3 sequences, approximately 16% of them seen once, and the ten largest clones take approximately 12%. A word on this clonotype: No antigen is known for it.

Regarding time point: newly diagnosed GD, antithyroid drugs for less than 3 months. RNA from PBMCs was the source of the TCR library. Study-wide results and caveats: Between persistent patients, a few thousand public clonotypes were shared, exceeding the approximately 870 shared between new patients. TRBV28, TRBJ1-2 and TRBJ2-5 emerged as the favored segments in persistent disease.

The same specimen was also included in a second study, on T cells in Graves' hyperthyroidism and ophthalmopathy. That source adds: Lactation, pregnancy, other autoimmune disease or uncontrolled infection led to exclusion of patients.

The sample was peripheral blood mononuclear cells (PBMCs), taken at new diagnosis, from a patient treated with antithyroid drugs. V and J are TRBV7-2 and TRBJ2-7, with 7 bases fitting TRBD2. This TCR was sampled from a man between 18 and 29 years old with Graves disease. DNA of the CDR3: TGTGCCAGCAGAGCGGGGAACTCCTACGAGCAGTACTTC. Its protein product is CASRAGNSYEQYF.